Listed below are T cell receptor beta chains from one sample, sequenced in a study of Ad26.COV2.S vaccination and SARS-CoV-2 variants. Clones were read by immunoSEQ multiplex PCR, and TCRdb kept only the in-frame ones, dropping some. This sample carries about 220,000 clones, roughly 88% of them seen once, and the ten largest clones take about 10%. Source: peripheral blood, taken in a trial of Ad26.COV2.S vaccine versus placebo. These receptors were obtained from a person aged 18-60 years who received the Ad26.COV2.S COVID-19 vaccine or a placebo. CDR3s include the opening cysteine and the closing phenylalanine or tryptophan. A D gene is named only where the DNA matches it firmly. Rows give clone size only sometimes, using once, few, many, or a class for an expanded clone.

j_gene: TRBJ2-3
abundance: NA
v_gene: TRBV6-2/TRBV6-3
d_gene: NA
CDR3aa: CASSFGLGPDTQYF
CDR3nt: TGTGCCAGCAGTTTCGGACTGGGCCCAGATACGCAGTATTTT

j_gene: TRBJ2-1
abundance: once
v_gene: TRBV3-1/TRBV3-2
d_gene: NA
CDR3aa: CAESGSRYNEQFF
CDR3nt: TGTGCCGAGTCGGGGAGCAGGTACAATGAGCAGTTCTTC

j_gene: TRBJ1-2
abundance: NA
v_gene: TRBV30
d_gene: NA
CDR3aa: CAWRGGDGYTF
CDR3nt: TGTGCCTGGAGGGGTGGGGATGGCTACACCTTC

j_gene: TRBJ2-5
abundance: once
v_gene: TRBV12-3/TRBV12-4
d_gene: NA
CDR3aa: CASSLWAGETQYF
CDR3nt: TGTGCCAGCAGTTTGTGGGCTGGAGAGACCCAGTACTTC

j_gene: TRBJ2-7
abundance: NA
v_gene: TRBV6-2/TRBV6-3
d_gene: NA
CDR3aa: CASSYWSGSEQYF
CDR3nt: TGTGCCAGCAGTTACTGGTCGGGATCCGAGCAGTACTTC

j_gene: TRBJ1-4
abundance: NA
v_gene: TRBV18
d_gene: NA
CDR3aa: CASSPGSNEKLFF
CDR3nt: TGTGCCAGCTCACCCGGGTCTAATGAAAAACTGTTTTTT

j_gene: TRBJ2-2
abundance: NA
v_gene: TRBV5-6
d_gene: TRBD1
CDR3aa: CASSLGQGAGELFF
CDR3nt: TGTGCCAGCAGCTTAGGACAGGGGGCCGGGGAGCTGTTTTTT

j_gene: TRBJ1-3
abundance: NA
v_gene: TRBV28
d_gene: NA
CDR3aa: CASTPPGWRTADSGNTIYF
CDR3nt: TGTGCCAGCACCCCTCCAGGGTGGAGGACGGCCGACTCTGGAAACACCATATATTTT

j_gene: TRBJ2-7
abundance: NA
v_gene: TRBV6-5
d_gene: TRBD1
CDR3aa: CASRATGGSEQYF
CDR3nt: TGTGCCAGCAGGGCGACAGGGGGGTCCGAGCAGTACTTC

j_gene: TRBJ2-7
abundance: NA
v_gene: TRBV18
d_gene: TRBD1
CDR3aa: CASSPGGTQGDEQYF
CDR3nt: TGTGCCAGCTCCCCAGGTGGGACACAGGGGGACGAGCAGTACTTC

j_gene: TRBJ2-7
abundance: NA
v_gene: TRBV7-2
d_gene: TRBD2
CDR3aa: CASSPGGGEASYEQYF
CDR3nt: TGTGCCAGCAGCCCCGGGGGAGGGGAGGCCTCCTACGAGCAGTACTTC

j_gene: TRBJ2-2
abundance: NA
v_gene: TRBV6-4
d_gene: TRBD2
CDR3aa: CASSDLLAGGELFF
CDR3nt: TGTGCCAGCAGTGACCTTCTAGCGGGCGGGGAGCTGTTTTTT

j_gene: TRBJ1-2
abundance: NA
v_gene: TRBV19
d_gene: TRBD1
CDR3aa: CASSGQGRSNYGYTF
CDR3nt: TGTGCCAGTAGCGGACAGGGGCGTTCTAACTATGGCTACACCTTC

j_gene: TRBJ1-1
abundance: NA
v_gene: TRBV27
d_gene: TRBD1
CDR3aa: CASSRDSNTEAFF
CDR3nt: TGTGCCAGCAGTCGGGACAGCAACACTGAAGCTTTCTTT

j_gene: TRBJ1-2
abundance: NA
v_gene: TRBV7-9
d_gene: NA
CDR3aa: CASTKEDFGLNGYTF
CDR3nt: TGTGCCAGCACCAAGGAGGATTTCGGCCTTAATGGCTACACCTTC

j_gene: TRBJ2-7
abundance: NA
v_gene: TRBV6-2/TRBV6-3
d_gene: NA
CDR3aa: CASSYSTGHEQYF
CDR3nt: TGTGCCAGCAGTTACTCGACCGGGCACGAGCAGTACTTC

j_gene: TRBJ1-5
abundance: NA
v_gene: TRBV7-8
d_gene: TRBD1
CDR3aa: CASSLGQLSQPQHF
CDR3nt: TGTGCCAGCAGCTTGGGACAGCTTAGTCAGCCCCAGCATTTT

j_gene: TRBJ2-7
abundance: NA
v_gene: TRBV2
d_gene: NA
CDR3aa: CASARGDSYEQYF
CDR3nt: TGTGCCAGCGCGAGAGGCGACTCCTACGAGCAGTACTTC

j_gene: TRBJ2-5
abundance: NA
v_gene: TRBV28
d_gene: NA
CDR3aa: CASSLAGPRGQYF
CDR3nt: TGTGCCAGCAGTTTAGCGGGCCCTCGGGGCCAGTACTTC

j_gene: TRBJ2-7
abundance: NA
v_gene: TRBV6-1
d_gene: NA
CDR3aa: CASSDRENYEQYF
CDR3nt: TGTGCCAGCAGTGACAGGGAAAACTACGAGCAGTACTTC

j_gene: TRBJ1-4
abundance: few
v_gene: TRBV28
d_gene: NA
CDR3aa: CAAGRSNEKLFF
CDR3nt: TGTGCCGCGGGGAGGTCCAATGAAAAACTGTTTTTT

j_gene: TRBJ2-5
abundance: NA
v_gene: TRBV7-2
d_gene: NA
CDR3aa: CASSFPGPRETQYF
CDR3nt: TGTGCCAGCAGCTTCCCGGGACCACGGGAGACCCAGTACTTC

j_gene: TRBJ1-5
abundance: NA
v_gene: TRBV28
d_gene: TRBD1
CDR3aa: CASSTRTGRQPQHF
CDR3nt: TGTGCCAGCAGCACCAGGACAGGGAGGCAGCCCCAGCATTTT

j_gene: TRBJ1-3
abundance: NA
v_gene: TRBV4-1
d_gene: NA
CDR3aa: CASSQESTAGNTIYF
CDR3nt: TGCGCCAGCAGCCAAGAGTCGACAGCTGGAAACACCATATATTTT